This TCR beta chain was profiled in a study of T cells in tuberculosis. Study-level information: CD1B tetramers identified T cells specific for mycobacterial lipid GMM.

Between the trimmed V and J ends, which lost 1 base and 2 bases, there was a span of 16 bases. The CDR3 has 16 amino acids. Germline V CDR1 and CDR2: SQVTM, ANQGSEA. TCRdb's table, derived via immunoSEQ multiplex PCR, lists solely in-frame clones and lacks some. The sample has roughly 92,000 clones, approximately 91% seen once; the top ten hold 1.9%. Cells were sorted from thawed PBMC rested overnight and stained with GMM-loaded CD1B tetramer, viability dye and anti-CD3. C32 glucose monomycolate from Rhodococcus equi was loaded onto the CD1B tetramers. Tetramer-sorted PBMC had been CD14 monocyte-depleted before freezing.

J is TRBJ2-3 and V is TRBV29-1, with a possible D match to TRBD2 (7 bases). The receptor was isolated from an adult woman with latent tuberculosis. Sequencing was carried out using CD1b-GMM tetramer-negative cells sorted from PBMCs. As DNA, the CDR3 is TGCAGCGTTGAAGGGTCTGCGGGGGCCCACACAGATACGCAGTATTTT. It specifies CSVEGSAGAHTDTQYF.